This TCR beta chain was captured in a study of response to subunit inactivated influenza vaccine. This clonotype was found a few times. Its antigen is undetermined. After removal of 5 bases from V and 7 bases from J, the junction contained 16 bases not matched to a gene. The CDR3 is 16 residues long. Germline values: CDR1 LGHNA, CDR2 YSLEER. Overall study results and limits: Seasonal influenza vaccination, on each occasion, was suggested by the authors to recruit few new T cells.

TCRdb used MiXCR to reprocess the RT-PCR reads, holding one entry per CDR3 protein. Altogether under 550,000 distinct CDR3 sequences are present, approximately 7.1% being singletons, with the ten largest covering 13%. The V and J genes are TRBV4-3 and TRBJ2-5; 7 bases agree with TRBD1. This receptor was taken from a man aged 50 to 69 who received an inactivated influenza vaccine. The sequences come from PBMCs from blood, collected roughly 24 months after vaccination. CDR3 bases: TGCGCCAGCAGCGATAACGCATTTGGGACAGTGGGGACCCAGTACTTC. Translated, it gives CASSDNAFGTVGTQYF.